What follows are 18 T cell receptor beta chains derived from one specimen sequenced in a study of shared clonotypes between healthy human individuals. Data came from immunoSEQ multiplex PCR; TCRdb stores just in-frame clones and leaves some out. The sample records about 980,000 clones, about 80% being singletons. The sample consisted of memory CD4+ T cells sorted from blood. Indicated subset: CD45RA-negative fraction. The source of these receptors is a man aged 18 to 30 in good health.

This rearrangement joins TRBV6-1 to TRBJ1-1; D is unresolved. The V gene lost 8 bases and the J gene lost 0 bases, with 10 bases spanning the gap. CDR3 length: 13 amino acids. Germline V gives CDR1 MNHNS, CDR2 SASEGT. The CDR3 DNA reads TGTGCCAGCCACTTGGGGTTGAACACTGAAGCTTTCTTT. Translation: CASHLGLNTEAFF.

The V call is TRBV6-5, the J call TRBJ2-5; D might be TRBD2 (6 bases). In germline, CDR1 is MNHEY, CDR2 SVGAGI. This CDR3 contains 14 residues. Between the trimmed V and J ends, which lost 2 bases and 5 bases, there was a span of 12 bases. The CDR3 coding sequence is TGTGCCAGCAGTTACGGTCGGGGGAGCGAGACCCAGTACTTC. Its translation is CASSYGRGSETQYF.

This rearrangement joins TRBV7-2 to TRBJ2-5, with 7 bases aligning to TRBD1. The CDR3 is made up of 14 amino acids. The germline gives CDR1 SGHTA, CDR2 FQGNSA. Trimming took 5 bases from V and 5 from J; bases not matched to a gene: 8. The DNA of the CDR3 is TGTGCCAGCAGCCCCACCAGGGGGTCGGAGACCCAGTACTTC. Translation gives CASSPTRGSETQYF.

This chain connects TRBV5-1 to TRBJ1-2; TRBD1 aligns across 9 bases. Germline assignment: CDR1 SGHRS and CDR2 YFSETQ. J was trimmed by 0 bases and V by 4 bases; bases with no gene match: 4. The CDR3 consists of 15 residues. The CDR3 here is CASSGTGGTNYGYTF. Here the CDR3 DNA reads TGCGCCAGCAGCGGAACAGGGGGCACTAACTATGGCTACACCTTC.

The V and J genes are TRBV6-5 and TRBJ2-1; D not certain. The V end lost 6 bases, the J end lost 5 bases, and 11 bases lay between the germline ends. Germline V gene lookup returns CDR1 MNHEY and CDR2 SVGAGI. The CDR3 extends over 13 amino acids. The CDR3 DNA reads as TGTGCCAGCAGCCGAGGAGTTGACAATGAGCAGTTCTTC. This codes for CASSRGVDNEQFF.

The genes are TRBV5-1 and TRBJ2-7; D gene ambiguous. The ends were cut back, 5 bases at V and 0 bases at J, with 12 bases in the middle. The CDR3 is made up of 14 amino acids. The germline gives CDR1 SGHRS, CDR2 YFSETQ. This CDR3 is CASSTNPSSYEQYF. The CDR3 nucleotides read TGCGCCAGCAGTACGAACCCGAGCTCCTACGAGCAGTACTTC.

The CDR3: CASSLRDRGGNQPQHF. The CDR3 coding sequence is TGTGCCAGCAGCCTCCGGGACAGGGGGGGAAATCAGCCCCAGCATTTT. The rearrangement links TRBV7-8 to TRBJ1-5; 11 bases align to TRBD1. V gave up 5 bases and J gave up 4 bases; unmatched junction bases: 7. Looked up from germline, CDR1 is SGHVS and CDR2 is FQNEAQ. This CDR3 region has 16 residues.

In nucleotides, the CDR3 is TGTGCCAGCAACGTAGGGGGCGACTTCACTGAAGCTTTCTTT. Protein product: CASNVGGDFTEAFF. This chain uses TRBV5-5 with TRBJ1-1; 7 bases align to TRBD1. CDR3 length equals 14 residues. Germline V gene data show CDR1 as SGHKS and CDR2 as YYEKEE (reference sequence). Trimming took 6 bases from V and 4 from J; bases not matched to a gene: 9.

The chain's CDR3 is CASSLAGPRSYEQYF. In nucleotides, the CDR3 is TGTGCCAGCAGCTTGGCTGGACCACGATCCTACGAGCAGTACTTC. The chain recombines TRBV5-4 with TRBJ2-7; D gene uncertain. The ends were cut back, 0 bases at V and 1 base at J, with 11 bases in the middle. CDR3 length: 15 amino acids. CDR1 is SGHNT, CDR2 YYREEE, per germline (reference sequence).

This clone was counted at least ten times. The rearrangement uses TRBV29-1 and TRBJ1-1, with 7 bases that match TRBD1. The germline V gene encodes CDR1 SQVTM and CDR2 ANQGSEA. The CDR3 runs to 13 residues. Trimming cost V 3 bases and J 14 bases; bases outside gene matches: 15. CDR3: CSVDPEVTGSTFF. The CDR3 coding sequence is TGCAGCGTTGATCCCGAGGTGACAGGGTCAACCTTCTTT.

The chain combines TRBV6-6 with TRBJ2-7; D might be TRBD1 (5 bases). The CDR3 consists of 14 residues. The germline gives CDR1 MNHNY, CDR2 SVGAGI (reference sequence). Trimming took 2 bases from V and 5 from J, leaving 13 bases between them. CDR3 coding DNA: TGTGCCAGCAGTTACGGAAGGGGCAGGGACGAGCAGTACTTC. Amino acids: CASSYGRGRDEQYF.

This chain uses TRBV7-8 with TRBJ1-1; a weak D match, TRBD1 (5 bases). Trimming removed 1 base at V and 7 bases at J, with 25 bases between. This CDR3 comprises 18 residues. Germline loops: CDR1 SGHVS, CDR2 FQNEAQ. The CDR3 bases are TGTGCCAGCAGCTTAGGAGGGGCCCGGGGACTGATCGTACTTGAAGCTTTCTTT. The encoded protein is CASSLGGARGLIVLEAFF.

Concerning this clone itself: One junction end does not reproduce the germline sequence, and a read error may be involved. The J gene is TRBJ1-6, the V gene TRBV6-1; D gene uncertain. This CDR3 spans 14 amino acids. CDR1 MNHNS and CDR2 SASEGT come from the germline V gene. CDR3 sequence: CASSSGRETNYNSF. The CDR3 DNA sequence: TGTGCCAGCAGTTCCGGGCGGGAGACAAATTATAATTCTTTT.

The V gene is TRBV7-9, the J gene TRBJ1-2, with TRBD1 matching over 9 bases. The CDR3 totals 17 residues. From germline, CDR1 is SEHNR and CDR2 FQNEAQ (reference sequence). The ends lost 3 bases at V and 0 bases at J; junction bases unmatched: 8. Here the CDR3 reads CASSLTGGRLTNYGYTF. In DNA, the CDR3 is TGTGCCAGCAGCTTGACAGGGGGTAGGCTTACTAACTATGGCTACACCTTC.

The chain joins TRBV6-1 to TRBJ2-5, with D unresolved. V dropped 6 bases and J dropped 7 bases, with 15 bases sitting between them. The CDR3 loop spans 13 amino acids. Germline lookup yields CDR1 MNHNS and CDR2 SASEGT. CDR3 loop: CASREWDYGTQYF. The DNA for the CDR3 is TGTGCCAGCAGGGAATGGGATTATGGGACCCAGTACTTC.

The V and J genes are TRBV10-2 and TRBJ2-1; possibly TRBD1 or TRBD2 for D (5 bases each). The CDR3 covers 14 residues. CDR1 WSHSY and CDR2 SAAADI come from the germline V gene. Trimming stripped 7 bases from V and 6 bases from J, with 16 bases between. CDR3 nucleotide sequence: TGCGCCAGCACCCGGCAGGGAGTTTCCAATGAGCAGTTCTTC. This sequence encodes CASTRQGVSNEQFF.

CDR3: CAWSVRVPPYEQYF. The CDR3 region has the DNA TGTGCCTGGAGTGTACGAGTTCCCCCCTACGAGCAGTACTTC. The chain recombines TRBV30 with TRBJ2-7; D call uncertain. The V gene lost 0 bases and the J gene lost 2 bases, with 11 bases spanning the gap. Germline V gives CDR1 GTSNPN, CDR2 SVGIG (reference sequence). CDR3 length: 14 residues.

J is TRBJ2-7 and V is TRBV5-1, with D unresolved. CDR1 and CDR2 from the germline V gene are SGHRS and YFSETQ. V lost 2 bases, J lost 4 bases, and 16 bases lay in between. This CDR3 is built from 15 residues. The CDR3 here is CASSLDPETRYEQYF. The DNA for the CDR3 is TGCGCCAGCAGCTTAGATCCGGAGACAAGATACGAGCAGTACTTC.